This T cell receptor beta chain was profiled in a study of beta chain features in type 1 diabetes. Germline lookup yields CDR1 SQVTM and CDR2 ANQGSEA. The CDR3 sequence is 13 residues long. The trim removed 4 bases at V and 5 bases at J, leaving 6 bases unmatched. Expressed TCRB transcripts were sequenced after all isolated RNA was converted to cDNA. Only in-frame clones appear in the TCRdb table, and some are missing; sequencing was by immunoSEQ multiplex PCR. The sample lists 350,000 to 450,000 clones, around 16% occurring once. This clone was recorded a few times. Donors underwent one heparinised blood draw, 95 to 150 mL on average.

This TCR derives from a woman aged 18 to 35 in good health. The specimen sequenced was naive CD4+ T cells from blood. V usage is TRBV29-1 and J usage is TRBJ1-1; 8 bases are a match to TRBD1. CDR3 coding DNA: TGCAGCGTTGCACAGGGGGGGAGGACTGAAGCTTTCTTT. Protein sequence: CSVAQGGRTEAFF.